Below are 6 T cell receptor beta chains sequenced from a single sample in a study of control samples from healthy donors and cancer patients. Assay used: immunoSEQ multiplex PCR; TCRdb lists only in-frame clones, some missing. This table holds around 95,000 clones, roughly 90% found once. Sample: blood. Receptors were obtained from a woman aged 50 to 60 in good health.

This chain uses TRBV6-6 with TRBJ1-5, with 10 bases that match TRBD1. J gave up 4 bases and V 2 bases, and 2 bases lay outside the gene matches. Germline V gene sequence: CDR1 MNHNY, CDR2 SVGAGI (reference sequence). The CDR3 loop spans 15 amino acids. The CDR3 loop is CASSYPGQGNQPQHF. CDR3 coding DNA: TGTGCCAGCAGTTACCCGGGACAGGGGAATCAGCCCCAGCATTTT.

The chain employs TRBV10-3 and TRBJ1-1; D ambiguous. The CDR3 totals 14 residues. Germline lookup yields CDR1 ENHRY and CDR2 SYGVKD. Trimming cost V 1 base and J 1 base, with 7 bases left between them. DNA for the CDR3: TGTGCCATCAGTGAGTATGGGCGGAACACTGAAGCTTTCTTT. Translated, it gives CAISEYGRNTEAFF.

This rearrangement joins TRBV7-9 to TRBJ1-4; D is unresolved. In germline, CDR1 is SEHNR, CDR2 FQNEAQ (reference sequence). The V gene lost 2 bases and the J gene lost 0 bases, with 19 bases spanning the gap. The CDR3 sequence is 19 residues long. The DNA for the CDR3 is TGTGCCAGCAGCTTAAGAATGGCCTTAAGGGATACAACTAATGAAAAACTGTTTTTT. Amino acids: CASSLRMALRDTTNEKLFF.

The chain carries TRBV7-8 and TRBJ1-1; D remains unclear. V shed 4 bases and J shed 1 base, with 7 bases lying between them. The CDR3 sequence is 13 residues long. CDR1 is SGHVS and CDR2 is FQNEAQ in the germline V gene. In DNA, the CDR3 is TGTGCCAGCAGCTCCTTATCGAACACTGAAGCTTTCTTT. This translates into CASSSLSNTEAFF.

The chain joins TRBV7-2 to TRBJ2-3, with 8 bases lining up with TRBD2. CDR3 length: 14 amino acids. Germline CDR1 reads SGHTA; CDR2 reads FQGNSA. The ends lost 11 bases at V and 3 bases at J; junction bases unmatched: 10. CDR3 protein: CASSRTSKTDTQYF. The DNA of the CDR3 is TGTGCCTCTTCCCGGACTAGCAAAACAGATACGCAGTATTTT.

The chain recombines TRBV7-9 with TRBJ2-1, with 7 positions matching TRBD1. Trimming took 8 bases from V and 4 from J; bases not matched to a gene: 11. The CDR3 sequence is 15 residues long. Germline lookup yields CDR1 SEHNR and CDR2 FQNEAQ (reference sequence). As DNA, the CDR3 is TGTGCCAGCGACAGGGAAGAGGATAAGTACAATGAGCAGTTCTTC. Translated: CASDREEDKYNEQFF.